The 2 T cell receptor beta chains below were found in one sample sequenced in a study of T cell clonality in common variable immunodeficiency. The protocol was immunoSEQ multiplex PCR, while the TCRdb copy is restricted to in-frame clones and leaves out a portion. Recorded here are some 10,000 clones, none singletons. Study results and caveats: Fewer deletions and N-nucleotide insertions were reportedly seen in common variable immunodeficiency TCR beta sequences.

The antigens for these receptors are not known. The sequencing sample was made of peripheral blood mononuclear cells. All receptors come from a human donor with common variable immunodeficiency.

Only a few counts were recorded for this clone. From the germline J gene comes the end of the CDR3, since the read stops 3 residues before it. This sequence joins TRBV7-2 and TRBJ2-5; TRBD1 matches 9 bases. The CDR3 loop spans 17 amino acids. Trimming at V came to 0 bases and at J to 4 bases, leaving 9 bases not matched to a gene. Per germline, CDR1 SGHTA and CDR2 FQGNSA. The CDR3 region is CASSLALGTGIGETQYF. Incomplete CDR3 DNA: TGTGCCAGCAGCTTAGCGCTTGGGACAGGGATCGGAGAGACC.

In its sample, this clone is large (0.1 to 1%). The part of the CDR3 DNA that was read is TGCAGTGCTAGAGACCAGCGGGAGGTTCAAGAGACC. Protein product: CSARDQREVQET. The CDR3 reads in full as CSARDQREVQETQYF. The gene calls are TRBV20-1 and TRBJ2-5, with 9 nucleotides matching TRBD2. The read comes to an end 3 residues before the CDR3 does, leaving the germline J gene to fill in the end. CDR1 DFQATT and CDR2 SNEGSKA come from the germline V gene (reference sequence). V lost 0 bases to trimming and J lost 2 bases; unmatched junction nucleotides: 4. This CDR3 comprises 15 residues.